The 26 T cell receptor beta chains below were found in one sample sequenced in a study of T-cell reconstitution after alpha-beta-depleted transplantation in children. Library preparation (for TCRbeta) was performed with unique molecular identifiers. TCRdb passed the PCR reads through MiXCR, listing each CDR3 protein once. The repertoire holds hundreds of thousands of distinct CDR3 sequences, with about 12% as singletons. Source: PBMCs, taken before TCRalphabeta/CD19-depleted stem cell transplant. The receptor set was obtained from a girl aged 2-10 years with congenital amegakaryocytic thrombocytopenia, due to receive a stem cell transplant.

Turning to this clonotype: Germline and junction disagree at one end, which may indicate a read error. V is TRBV12-3 or TRBV12-4 and J is TRBJ1-5; the D is unclear. The CDR3 contains 14 residues. CDR3 sequence (DNA): TGTGCCAGCAACTGGGTCGGAGGCAATCTGCCCCAGCATTTT. It specifies CASNWVGGNLPQHF.

This clonotype has just a few counts. The V and J genes are TRBV7-3 and TRBJ2-3; D remains unclear. The CDR3 is 13 residues long. The germline V gene encodes CDR1 SGHTA and CDR2 FQGTGA. The V end lost 0 bases, the J end lost 2 bases, and 3 bases lay between the germline ends. CDR3 DNA: TGTGCCAGCAGCTTAACAAACACAGATACGCAGTATTTT. Its protein is CASSLTNTDTQYF.

This clonotype was observed at least ten times. This chain connects TRBV5-6 to TRBJ2-7; D tentatively fits TRBD1 or TRBD2 (6 bases each). V lost 4 bases to trimming and J lost 4 bases, with 15 bases between them. The CDR3 is 14 amino acids. Germline-derived CDR1 and CDR2 are SGHDT and YYEEEE. The CDR3 sequence: CASSGGFTGYEQYF. CDR3 bases: TGTGCCAGCAGCGGGGGGTTTACAGGGTACGAGCAGTACTTC.

The gene calls are TRBV10-2 and TRBJ2-3; TRBD2 aligns across 13 bases. This CDR3 region has 15 residues. Germline CDR1 is WSHSY and CDR2 is SAAADI. The V gene end was trimmed by 6 bases and the J gene end by 6 bases; junction bases not matched to a gene: 6. The CDR3 reads CASRGTSGKGDTQYF. In nucleotides, the CDR3 is TGCGCCAGCAGGGGGACTAGCGGGAAAGGGGATACGCAGTATTTT.

This clonotype came up a few times. The chain recombines TRBV5-1 with TRBJ2-1; the D call may be TRBD1 or TRBD2 (5 bases each). The V end was cut by 0 bases, the J end by 0 bases, with 13 bases between. The CDR3 runs to 17 residues. Germline values: CDR1 SGHRS, CDR2 YFSETQ. CDR3 DNA sequence: TGCGCCAGCAGCTTGGGAGGGACGCCGAGCTCCTACAATGAGCAGTTCTTC. Translation gives CASSLGGTPSSYNEQFF.

This clonotype has more than one count but fewer than ten. The CDR3, as DNA: TGCGCCAGCAGCTTGGCCGGGGGGAGGGGCAATGAGCAGTTCTTC. Its protein is CASSLAGGRGNEQFF. V usage is TRBV5-1 and J usage is TRBJ2-1, with 7 bases aligning to TRBD2. The CDR3 has 15 residues. The trim removed 0 bases at V and 6 bases at J, leaving 6 bases unmatched. Germline lookup yields CDR1 SGHRS and CDR2 YFSETQ.

There are many counts of this clonotype. V and J are TRBV20-1 and TRBJ2-1; the D call may be TRBD1 or TRBD2 (5 bases each). Trimming pared 5 bases from V and 6 bases from J, leaving 23 bases between. CDR3 length: 16 residues. CDR1 DFQATT and CDR2 SNEGSKA come from the germline V gene (reference sequence). The CDR3 loop reads CSAPRGEKRSRNEQFF. The CDR3, as DNA: TGCAGTGCTCCAAGAGGGGAGAAGCGGTCTCGCAATGAGCAGTTCTTC.

The V gene is TRBV6-2 or TRBV6-3, the J gene TRBJ2-1; D is unresolved. The CDR3 covers 15 residues. Germline values: CDR1 MNHEY, CDR2 SVGEGT. V lost 4 bases to trimming and J lost 2 bases, with 12 bases between them. CDR3 protein: CASSWATGPYNEQFF. In DNA, the CDR3 is TGTGCCAGCAGTTGGGCAACCGGACCCTACAATGAGCAGTTCTTC.

The J gene is TRBJ2-5, the V gene TRBV20-1, with a weak D call TRBD2 (6 bases). V lost 5 bases and J lost 2, with 15 bases in between. The CDR3 is made up of 14 amino acids. The germline gives CDR1 DFQATT, CDR2 SNEGSKA (reference sequence). CDR3 in DNA: TGCAGTGCTGCCCCATCTAGCGCTCAAGAGACCCAGTACTTC. Its translation: CSAAPSSAQETQYF.

This clonotype was seen a few times. The rearrangement links TRBV3-1 to TRBJ2-1; tentatively, D is TRBD2 (6 bases). Germline V lookup: CDR1 LGHDT, CDR2 YNNKEL (reference sequence). This CDR3 comprises 18 residues. The V end was cut by 1 base, the J end by 0 bases, with 16 bases between. The CDR3 DNA reads TGTGCCAGCAGCCAAGTTGGGGGGACGAGGAGCTCCTACAATGAGCAGTTCTTC. This encodes CASSQVGGTRSSYNEQFF.

V usage is TRBV5-1 and J usage is TRBJ2-5; 7 bases agree with TRBD2. Germline lookup yields CDR1 SGHRS and CDR2 YFSETQ. This CDR3 comprises 14 residues. V shed 3 bases, J shed 0 bases, and the junction held 2 bases outside the gene matches. Written as DNA, the CDR3 is TGCGCCAGCAGCTCTAGCGGATACCAAGAGACCCAGTACTTC. It specifies CASSSSGYQETQYF.

The chain carries TRBV29-1 and TRBJ2-6; no clear D. Trimming shortened V by 7 bases and J by 1 base, and 11 bases separated the two germline ends. The CDR3 extends over 14 amino acids. Germline loops: CDR1 SQVTM, CDR2 ANQGSEA. CDR3 residues: CSAKTESGANVLTF. The CDR3 nucleotides are TGCAGCGCAAAAACTGAATCTGGGGCCAACGTCCTGACTTTC.

This clonotype was seen a few times. The V and J genes are TRBV7-2 and TRBJ1-2; D ambiguous. From germline, CDR1 is SGHTA and CDR2 FQGNSA. The CDR3 has 11 amino acids. Deletions cut 6 bases from V and 3 bases from J, with 5 bases between. Here the CDR3 reads CASSTYYGYTF. In nucleotides, the CDR3 is TGTGCCAGCAGTACATACTATGGCTACACCTTC.

This clonotype was seen a handful of times. V gene TRBV5-1 combines with J gene TRBJ2-1; D perhaps matches TRBD2 (6 bases). CDR3 length: 15 amino acids. V was shortened by 3 bases and J by 5 bases, with 15 bases between the two germline ends. In germline, CDR1 is SGHRS, CDR2 YFSETQ. The CDR3 coding sequence is TGCGCCAGCAGCTACGTTAGCGGAGGGGACAATGAGCAGTTCTTC. Encoded protein: CASSYVSGGDNEQFF.

The rearrangement uses TRBV7-8 and TRBJ2-3; 11 nucleotides align to TRBD2. Germline V gene sequence: CDR1 SGHVS, CDR2 FQNEAQ. The CDR3 is 19 residues long. J lost 4 bases, V lost 6 bases, and 18 bases had no gene match. The CDR3 loop reads CASSSPGTSGKRTADTQYF. The CDR3 DNA is TGTGCCAGCAGTTCCCCCGGGACTAGCGGAAAGAGGACGGCAGATACGCAGTATTTT.

This clonotype was counted at least ten times. The chain carries TRBV20-1 and TRBJ2-2, with D possibly matching TRBD2 (5 bases). V lost 6 bases and J lost 8, with 25 bases in between. This CDR3 contains 16 residues. CDR1 and CDR2 from the germline V gene are DFQATT and SNEGSKA (reference sequence). The CDR3 loop reads CSAIIEPTSEEGELFF. CDR3 coding DNA: TGCAGTGCCATCATAGAGCCTACTAGTGAAGAAGGGGAGCTGTTTTTT.

The chain employs TRBV7-9 and TRBJ2-7; D tentatively fits TRBD1 or TRBD2 (5 bases each). V lost 1 base to trimming and J lost 5 bases, with 18 bases between them. This CDR3 contains 16 residues. Germline V lookup: CDR1 SEHNR, CDR2 FQNEAQ (reference sequence). CDR3 nucleotides: TGTGCCAGCAGCTTAGTCGGCGTAGGGGAGAGCGACGAGCAGTACTTC. It specifies CASSLVGVGESDEQYF.

This clonotype was found a few times. The rearrangement joins TRBV20-1 to TRBJ2-3, with D perhaps being TRBD1 or TRBD2 (5 bases each). The CDR3 consists of 14 residues. The V end was cut by 6 bases, the J end by 2 bases, with 15 bases between. Per germline, CDR1 DFQATT and CDR2 SNEGSKA (reference sequence). CDR3 residues: CSALSRDVTDTQYF. In nucleotides, the CDR3 is TGCAGTGCCTTAAGCCGGGACGTCACAGATACGCAGTATTTT.

The CDR3 region has the DNA TGTGCCAGCAGTTTGTCCTCGTCAAACTACGAGCAGTACTTC. Its protein product is CASSLSSSNYEQYF. This rearrangement joins TRBV12-3 or TRBV12-4 to TRBJ2-7; D gene uncertain. There are 14 residues in the CDR3. The V end lost 3 bases, the J end lost 3 bases, and 12 bases lay between the germline ends.

The chain couples TRBV6-4 to TRBJ1-1; possibly TRBD1 for D (5 bases). The CDR3 contains 13 residues. V was clipped by 6 bases and J by 4 bases, with 12 bases between them. Germline V gene sequence: CDR1 MRHNA, CDR2 SNTAGT. The CDR3 DNA reads as TGTGCCAGCAGCTCGACAGCGATCACTGAAGCTTTCTTT. Translating gives CASSSTAITEAFF.

This clonotype was recorded a few times. The gene calls are TRBV5-4 and TRBJ2-7; the D is unclear. Germline assignment: CDR1 SGHNT and CDR2 YYREEE (reference sequence). Trimming stripped 2 bases from V and 0 bases from J, with 12 bases between. CDR3 length: 15 residues. The CDR3 nucleotides read TGTGCCAGCAGCTTTGATCCCGGGCGCTCCTACGAGCAGTACTTC. Its translation is CASSFDPGRSYEQYF.

A few counts support this clonotype. The gene calls are TRBV28 and TRBJ2-7; D not certain. Deletions cut 4 bases from V and 2 bases from J, with 15 bases between. Germline loops: CDR1 MDHEN, CDR2 SYDVKM. The CDR3 loop spans 15 amino acids. Here the CDR3 DNA reads TGTGCCAGCAGTTCCCTCCGAGGTCCAGCCTACGAGCAGTACTTC. It encodes CASSSLRGPAYEQYF.

This clonotype was recorded many times. The CDR3 loop is CSAQVRGPNTEAFF. In DNA, the CDR3 is TGCAGTGCCCAGGTCAGGGGCCCGAACACTGAAGCTTTCTTT. V gene TRBV20-1 combines with J gene TRBJ1-1, with a weak D call TRBD1 (6 bases). Trimming stripped 6 bases from V and 1 base from J, with 15 bases between. Germline lookup yields CDR1 DFQATT and CDR2 SNEGSKA (reference sequence). The CDR3 loop spans 14 amino acids.

This clonotype was observed at least ten times. This sequence joins TRBV12-3 or TRBV12-4 and TRBJ1-2; a possible D gene is TRBD1 (6 bases). CDR3 length equals 13 residues. Trimming pared 5 bases from V and 2 bases from J, leaving 9 bases between. The CDR3 reads CASSRDTNYGYTF. The CDR3 nucleotides are TGTGCCAGCAGTCGGGACACCAACTATGGCTACACCTTC.

This clonotype was recorded at least ten times. This sequence joins TRBV5-1 and TRBJ2-5, with D unclear. CDR1 SGHRS and CDR2 YFSETQ come from the germline V gene. Between the trimmed V and J ends, which lost 0 bases and 2 bases, there was a span of 5 bases. This CDR3 is built from 13 residues. CDR3 amino acids: CASSLVPQETQYF. CDR3 nucleotides: TGCGCCAGCAGCTTGGTCCCACAAGAGACCCAGTACTTC.

The V gene is TRBV6-5, the J gene TRBJ2-2, with D unclear. With 5 bases removed from V and 4 bases from J, the gap between germline ends came to 11 bases. The CDR3 totals 14 residues. Germline-derived CDR1 and CDR2 are MNHEY and SVGAGI. This chain's CDR3 is CASSHHSITGELFF. In DNA form, the CDR3 reads TGTGCCAGCAGTCACCACAGTATCACCGGGGAGCTGTTTTTT.